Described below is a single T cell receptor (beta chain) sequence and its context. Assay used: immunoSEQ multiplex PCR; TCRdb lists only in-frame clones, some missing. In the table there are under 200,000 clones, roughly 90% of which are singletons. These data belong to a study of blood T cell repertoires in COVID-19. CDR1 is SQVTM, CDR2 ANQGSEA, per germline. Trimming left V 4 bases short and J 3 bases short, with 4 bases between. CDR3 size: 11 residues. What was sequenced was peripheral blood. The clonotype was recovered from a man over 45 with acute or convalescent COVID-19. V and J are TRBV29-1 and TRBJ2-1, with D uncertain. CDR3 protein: CSVARYNEQFF. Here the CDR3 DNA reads TGCAGCGTTGCCCGCTACAATGAGCAGTTCTTC.